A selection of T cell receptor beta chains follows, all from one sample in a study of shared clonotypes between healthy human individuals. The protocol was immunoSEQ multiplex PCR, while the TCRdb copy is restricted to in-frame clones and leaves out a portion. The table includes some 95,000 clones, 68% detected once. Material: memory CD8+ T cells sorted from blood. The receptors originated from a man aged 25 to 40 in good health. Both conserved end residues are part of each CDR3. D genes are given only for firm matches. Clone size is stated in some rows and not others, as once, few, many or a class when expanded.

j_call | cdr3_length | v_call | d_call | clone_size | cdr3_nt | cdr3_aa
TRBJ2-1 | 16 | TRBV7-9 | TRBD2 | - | TGTGCCAGCAGCGGCCCGGGAGGGAGCTCCTACAATGAGCAGTTCTTC | CASSGPGGSSYNEQFF
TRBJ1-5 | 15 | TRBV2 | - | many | TGTGCCAGCAGTGACCCACGGGGGATGGTTCAGCCCCAGCATTTT | CASSDPRGMVQPQHF
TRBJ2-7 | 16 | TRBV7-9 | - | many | TGTGCCAGCAGCTTAGGGGGCAGGGGTATATTCTACGAGCAGTACTTC | CASSLGGRGIFYEQYF
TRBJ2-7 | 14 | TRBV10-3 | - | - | TGTGCCATCAGTGAGCAGGGTAGCGGATACGAGCAGTACTTC | CAISEQGSGYEQYF
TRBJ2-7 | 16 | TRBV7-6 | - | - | TGTGCCAGCCGACCCCGGGGGACAGAAGCTACCTACGAGCAGTACTTC | CASRPRGTEATYEQYF
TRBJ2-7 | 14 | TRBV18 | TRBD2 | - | TGTGCCAGCTCACCGGCGGGAGGCTCCTACGAGCAGTACTTC | CASSPAGGSYEQYF
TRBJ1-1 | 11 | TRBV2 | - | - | TGTGCCAGCCAAGGGAACACTGAAGCTTTCTTT | CASQGNTEAFF
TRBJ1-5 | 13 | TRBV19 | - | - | TGTGCCAGTAGGGCGGGCGACTATCAGCCCCAGCATTTT | CASRAGDYQPQHF
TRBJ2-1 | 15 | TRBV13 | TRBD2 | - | TGTGCCAGCAGCCATGGACTAGCGTCTTACAATGAGCAGTTCTTC | CASSHGLASYNEQFF
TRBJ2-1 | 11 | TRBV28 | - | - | TGTGCCAGCAGTTTCATCTATGAGCAGTTCTTC | CASSFIYEQFF
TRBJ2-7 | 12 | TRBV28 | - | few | TGTGCCAGCAGTTACACAGACTACGAGCAGTACTTC | CASSYTDYEQYF
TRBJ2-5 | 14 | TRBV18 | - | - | TGTGCCAGCTCACCGGCCGGCGGAGAAGAGACCCAGTACTTC | CASSPAGGEETQYF